Listed below are T cell receptor beta chains from one sample, sequenced in a study of T cell changes during pregnancy in multiple sclerosis. Produced via immunoSEQ multiplex PCR; TCRdb's table is partial and in-frame only. Of roughly 65,000 clones in the sample, 91% were seen once. Material: peripheral blood, obtained in the third trimester of pregnancy. These receptors were taken from a female donor in good health, enrolled as a control in a pregnancy study. The CDR3 runs from the conserved cysteine through the conserved F or W. A D gene is named only where the DNA matches it firmly. A clone size is listed for some rows: how often the clone was seen (once, few, many), or a class if it is expanded.

-	-	TRBV2	TRBJ1-5	15	CASSDQGRPNQPQHF	TGTGCCAGCAGTGACCAGGGTAGACCCAATCAGCCCCAGCATTTT
-	-	TRBV27	TRBJ1-3	15	CASSPGIGAGNTIYF	TGTGCCAGCAGTCCAGGGATAGGCGCTGGAAACACCATATATTTT
-	TRBD1	TRBV11-1	TRBJ1-2	14	CASSLGQGNYGYTF	TGTGCCAGCAGCTTAGGACAGGGCAACTATGGCTACACCTTC
-	-	TRBV9	TRBJ1-4	14	CASSGGGINEKLFF	TGTGCCAGCAGCGGAGGAGGGATTAATGAAAAACTGTTTTTT
-	-	TRBV11-2	TRBJ1-5	15	CASSLDGGMGQPQHF	TGTGCCAGCAGCTTAGACGGGGGGATGGGTCAGCCCCAGCATTTT
-	TRBD2	TRBV5-1	TRBJ2-3	16	CASSLWGTSGGDTQYF	TGCGCCAGCAGCTTGTGGGGGACTAGCGGGGGTGATACGCAGTATTTT
-	-	TRBV4-1	TRBJ1-2	15	CASSQPGVEDYGYTF	TGCGCCAGCAGCCAACCAGGGGTAGAAGACTATGGCTACACCTTC
-	-	TRBV28	TRBJ1-3	15	CASSAPGFEADTIYF	TGTGCCAGCAGTGCGCCGGGATTCGAGGCGGACACCATATATTTT
-	-	TRBV7-9	TRBJ1-6	12	CASSRGFSPLHF	TGTGCCAGCAGCCGGGGTTTTTCACCCCTCCACTTT
-	TRBD1	TRBV19	TRBJ1-6	14	CASSSDRVNSPLHF	TGTGCCAGTAGTTCGGACAGGGTAAACTCACCCCTCCACTTT
-	-	TRBV28	TRBJ1-4	15	CASGRGLSTNEKLFF	TGTGCCAGCGGCAGGGGCCTTTCAACTAATGAAAAACTGTTTTTT
-	-	TRBV6-6	TRBJ2-3	14	CASSYGGAVDTQYF	TGTGCCAGCAGTTACGGGGGGGCTGTAGATACGCAGTATTTT
-	TRBD1	TRBV7-2	TRBJ1-1	13	CASYKFRDSEAFF	TGTGCCAGCTATAAATTCCGGGACAGTGAAGCTTTCTTT
few	-	TRBV6-1	TRBJ2-7	12	CATVGGSYEQYF	TGTGCCACGGTAGGGGGCTCCTACGAGCAGTACTTC
-	-	TRBV19	TRBJ1-4	16	CASSPAGGATNEKLFF	TGTGCCAGTAGTCCCGCGGGCGGCGCAACTAATGAAAAACTGTTTTTT
once	TRBD1	TRBV19	TRBJ2-2	14	CASRTGGSAGELFF	TGTGCCAGCAGGACAGGGGGCAGTGCCGGGGAGCTGTTTTTT
once	TRBD1	TRBV28	TRBJ1-2	15	CAIPGQGFANYGYTF	TGTGCGATTCCGGGACAGGGGTTTGCTAACTATGGCTACACCTTC
-	TRBD2	TRBV5-1	TRBJ2-2	16	CASSSSSGGRAGELFF	TGCGCCAGCAGCTCGTCTAGCGGGGGCCGGGCCGGGGAGCTGTTTTTT
-	TRBD1	TRBV7-8	TRBJ2-2	15	CASRGTGSDTGELFF	TGTGCCAGCAGAGGGACAGGGTCGGACACCGGGGAGCTGTTTTTT
-	-	TRBV7-3	TRBJ2-3	16	CASSLMASAGTDTQYF	TGTGCCAGCAGCTTAATGGCTTCTGCCGGCACAGATACGCAGTATTTT
-	TRBD2	TRBV9	TRBJ2-1	14	CASSGGLAGLEQFF	TGTGCCAGCAGCGGGGGACTAGCGGGCCTCGAGCAGTTCTTC
-	-	TRBV2	TRBJ1-5	12	CASSATVRAQHF	TGTGCCAGCAGTGCCACCGTTCGGGCCCAGCATTTT
once	TRBD1	TRBV19	TRBJ1-1	18	CASSIDLRGTGTDTEAFF	TGTGCCAGTAGTATAGATCTACGGGGGACAGGAACGGACACTGAAGCTTTCTTT
-	TRBD2	TRBV5-1	TRBJ2-5	15	CASSLGDYTQETQYF	TGCGCCAGCAGCTTGGGGGACTACACCCAAGAGACCCAGTACTTC
-	TRBD2	TRBV18	TRBJ2-7	15	CASSPGGSGGNEQYF	TGTGCCAGCTCACCGGGAGGTAGCGGGGGCAACGAGCAGTACTTC
-	TRBD1	TRBV7-9	TRBJ2-7	16	CASSLLFGTDFYEQYF	TGTGCCAGCAGCTTGCTCTTTGGGACAGATTTCTACGAGCAGTACTTC
-	-	TRBV14	TRBJ2-7	15	CASSPRTLPSYEQYF	TGTGCCAGCAGCCCTAGGACATTGCCTTCCTACGAGCAGTACTTC
-	-	TRBV6-4	TRBJ1-6	13	CASSRDYGSPLHF	TGTGCCAGCAGCAGGGATTATGGATCACCCCTCCACTTT
-	TRBD1	TRBV11-1	TRBJ2-2	16	CASSTVTGASTGELFF	TGTGCCAGCAGCACAGTGACAGGGGCGAGCACCGGGGAGCTGTTTTTT
-	-	TRBV4-2	TRBJ2-7	12	CASSARQSEQYF	TGTGCCAGCAGCGCCCGACAGAGCGAGCAGTACTTC
-	TRBD1	TRBV27	TRBJ1-2	13	CASTGQGVNGYTF	TGTGCCAGCACGGGACAGGGGGTAAATGGCTACACCTTC
many	TRBD2	TRBV11-2	TRBJ2-2	15	CASSLLSGGAGELFF	TGTGCCAGCAGCTTACTCAGCGGGGGGGCCGGGGAGCTGTTTTTT
-	-	TRBV9	TRBJ1-1	13	CASSVRRNTEAFF	TGTGCCAGCAGCGTTCGGAGGAACACTGAAGCTTTCTTT
-	TRBD1	TRBV7-2	TRBJ1-2	14	CASSARTGDYGYTF	TGTGCCAGCAGCGCCCGCACAGGGGACTATGGCTACACCTTC
-	TRBD1	TRBV5-5	TRBJ1-3	17	CASSFWTGANSGNTIYF	TGTGCCAGCAGCTTCTGGACAGGGGCGAACTCTGGAAACACCATATATTTT
-	TRBD2	TRBV7-2	TRBJ2-2	16	CASSALAGGRVGELFF	TGTGCCAGCAGCGCACTAGCGGGGGGGAGGGTCGGGGAGCTGTTTTTT
-	TRBD1	TRBV7-9	TRBJ1-2	16	CASSLAYTDRESGYTF	TGTGCCAGCAGCTTAGCCTATACGGACAGGGAGAGTGGCTACACCTTC
-	-	TRBV7-2	TRBJ1-3	17	CASSPGPSRGGGNTIYF	TGTGCCAGCAGCCCCGGGCCCTCCAGGGGCGGGGGAAACACCATATATTTT
once	TRBD1	TRBV7-9	TRBJ1-2	12	CASSLGGGGYTF	TGTGCCAGCAGCTTAGGAGGGGGCGGCTACACCTTC
-	TRBD1	TRBV7-9	TRBJ2-5	14	CASSLGTVAETQYF	TGTGCCAGCAGCCTCGGGACAGTCGCGGAGACCCAGTACTTC
-	TRBD2	TRBV6-1	TRBJ2-5	16	CASSVAGGKTVKTQYF	TGTGCCAGCAGTGTAGCGGGGGGTAAGACAGTGAAGACCCAGTACTTC
-	-	TRBV4-1	TRBJ1-1	13	CASSQEETAGAFF	TGCGCCAGCAGCCAAGAGGAGACAGCGGGGGCTTTCTTT
-	TRBD2	TRBV15	TRBJ2-5	16	CATSPGTSGGTETQYF	TGTGCCACCAGCCCCGGGACTAGCGGGGGGACAGAGACCCAGTACTTC
once	-	TRBV27	TRBJ1-3	14	CASSLSASGNTIYF	TGTGCCAGCAGTTTATCGGCCTCTGGAAACACCATATATTTT
once	TRBD1	TRBV5-1	TRBJ2-5	15	CASSLTGDPRETQYF	TGCGCCAGCAGCTTGACAGGGGACCCTCGGGAGACCCAGTACTTC
-	TRBD2	TRBV7-2	TRBJ2-5	14	CASSSRLAAETQYF	TGTGCCAGCAGCTCCCGACTAGCCGCAGAGACCCAGTACTTC
-	-	TRBV7-2	TRBJ2-3	16	CASRDQATLFGDTQYF	TGTGCCAGCAGAGACCAAGCGACGCTATTCGGGGATACGCAGTATTTT
once	-	TRBV28	TRBJ1-2	13	CASSFQGRGGYTF	TGTGCCAGCAGTTTCCAGGGTAGGGGCGGCTACACCTTC
-	TRBD1	TRBV30	TRBJ1-5	16	CAWSVRGTGIGQPQHF	TGTGCCTGGAGCGTACGGGGGACAGGGATAGGTCAGCCCCAGCATTTT
-	-	TRBV4-3	TRBJ2-1	14	CASSPGVDAVSTFF	TGCGCCAGCAGCCCGGGGGTAGATGCGGTGAGTACGTTCTTC
-	TRBD1	TRBV4-2	TRBJ1-2	18	CASSQDQGQAQPGYGYTF	TGTGCCAGCAGCCAAGATCAGGGACAGGCCCAACCAGGCTATGGCTACACCTTC
few	-	TRBV11-2	TRBJ1-6	18	CASSLISPESSYNSPLHF	TGTGCCAGCAGCTTAATTTCACCGGAGAGCTCCTATAATTCACCCCTCCACTTT
-	-	TRBV29-1	TRBJ1-2	12	CSARRGAYGYTF	TGCAGCGCCCGACGGGGAGCCTATGGCTACACCTTC